This TCR beta chain came from a study of blood T cell repertoires in COVID-19. Study overall: Sites in the United States, Italy and Spain provided acute and convalescent COVID-19 samples. PBMCs, B-cell-depleted T cells, or T cells were the source of the cDNA or gDNA that made up the material.

In the source study's methods: From reference gene primer amplification, estimates of nucleated cell counts were derived. Method: immunoSEQ multiplex PCR; TCRdb's copy keeps in-frame clones and lacks some. V, J and clone size are taken as reported in that table, and D and trimming were inferred from the DNA itself. The table lists 95,000 to 150,000 clones, about 70% of them singletons. This receptor was taken from a man between 60 and 75 years old with acute or convalescent COVID-19. The sample was peripheral blood.

The CDR3 protein is CASSEGVEGGTGELFF. CDR3 in DNA: TGTGCCAGCAGTGAGGGAGTAGAGGGAGGAACCGGGGAGCTGTTTTTT. The chain has TRBV25-1 and TRBJ2-2, with D perhaps TRBD2 (6 bases). The ends were cut back, 3 bases at V and 5 bases at J, with 16 bases in the middle. The CDR3 is 16 amino acids. Germline V CDR1 and CDR2: MGHDK, SYGVNS.